This TCR beta chain derives from a study of T cells in localized non-small cell lung cancer. Study-wide points: It remains possible that heterogeneity exists, since only one tumor region was sequenced.

Details on this clone: Its target is not known.

V lost 0 bases, J lost 2 bases, and 10 bases lay in between. Germline V lookup: CDR1 SGHRS, CDR2 YFSETQ. CDR3 length: 15 amino acids. Some clones are missing from TCRdb's copy, which holds only in-frame ones; the method was immunoSEQ multiplex PCR. The table lists 45,000 to 60,000 clones, 86% of them singletons, with roughly 2.5% in the top ten. The rearrangement joins TRBV5-1 to TRBJ2-3; D unclear. The TCR sequence derives from a man aged 40-75 years with stage II lung adenocarcinoma. The starting material was PBMCs, obtained before any cancer treatment. The CDR3 DNA is TGCGCCAGCAGCTTGGTATCAGGAAACACAGATACGCAGTATTTT. This translates into CASSLVSGNTDTQYF.